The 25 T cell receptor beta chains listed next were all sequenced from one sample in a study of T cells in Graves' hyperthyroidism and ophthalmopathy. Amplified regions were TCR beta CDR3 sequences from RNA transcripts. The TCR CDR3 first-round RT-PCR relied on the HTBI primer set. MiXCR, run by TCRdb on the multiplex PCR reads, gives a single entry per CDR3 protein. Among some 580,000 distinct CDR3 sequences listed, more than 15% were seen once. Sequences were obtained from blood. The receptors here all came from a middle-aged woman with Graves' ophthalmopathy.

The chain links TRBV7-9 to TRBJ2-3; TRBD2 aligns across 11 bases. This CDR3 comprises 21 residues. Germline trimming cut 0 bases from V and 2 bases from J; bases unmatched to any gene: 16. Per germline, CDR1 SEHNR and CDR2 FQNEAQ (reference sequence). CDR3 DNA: TGTGCCAGCAGCTTAGCGCCAACTAGCGGGGGCCTAATACTCACCACAGATACGCAGTATTTT. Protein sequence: CASSLAPTSGGLILTTDTQYF.

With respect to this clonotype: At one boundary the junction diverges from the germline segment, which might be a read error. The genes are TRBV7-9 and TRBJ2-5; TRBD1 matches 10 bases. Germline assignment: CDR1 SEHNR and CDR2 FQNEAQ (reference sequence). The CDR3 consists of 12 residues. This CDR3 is CASSQDRGTLDF. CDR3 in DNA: TGTGCCAGCAGTCAGGACAGGGGGACGTTAGACTTC.

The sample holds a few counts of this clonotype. The DNA for the CDR3 is TGTGCCAGTAGTATCACGATACTAGCGGGAGCGATCAATGAGCAGTTCTTC. This codes for CASSITILAGAINEQFF. The chain recombines TRBV19 with TRBJ2-1; 11 nucleotides agree with TRBD2. Germline lookup yields CDR1 LNHDA and CDR2 SQIVND (reference sequence). The J segment lost 6 bases and the V segment lost 3 bases, leaving 10 bases of the junction unmatched. The CDR3 length is 17 residues.

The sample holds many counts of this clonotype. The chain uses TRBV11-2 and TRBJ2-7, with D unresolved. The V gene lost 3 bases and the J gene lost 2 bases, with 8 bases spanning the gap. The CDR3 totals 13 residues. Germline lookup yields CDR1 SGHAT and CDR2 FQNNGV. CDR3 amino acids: CASSLGTPYEQYF. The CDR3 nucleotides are TGTGCCAGCAGCTTGGGCACCCCCTACGAGCAGTACTTC.

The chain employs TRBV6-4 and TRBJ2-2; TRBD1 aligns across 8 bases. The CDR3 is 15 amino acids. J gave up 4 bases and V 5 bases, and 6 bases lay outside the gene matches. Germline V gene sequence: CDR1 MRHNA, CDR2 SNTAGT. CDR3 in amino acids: CASSRQGSGTGELFF. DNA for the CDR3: TGTGCCAGCAGTCGACAGGGGTCGGGCACCGGGGAGCTGTTTTTT.

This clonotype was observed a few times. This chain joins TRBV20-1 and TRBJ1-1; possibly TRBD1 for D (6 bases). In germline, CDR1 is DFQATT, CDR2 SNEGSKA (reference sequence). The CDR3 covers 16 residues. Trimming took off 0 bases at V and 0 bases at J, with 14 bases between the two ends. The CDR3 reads CSARDPGHYMNTEAFF. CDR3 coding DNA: TGCAGTGCTAGAGATCCGGGACACTACATGAACACTGAAGCTTTCTTT.

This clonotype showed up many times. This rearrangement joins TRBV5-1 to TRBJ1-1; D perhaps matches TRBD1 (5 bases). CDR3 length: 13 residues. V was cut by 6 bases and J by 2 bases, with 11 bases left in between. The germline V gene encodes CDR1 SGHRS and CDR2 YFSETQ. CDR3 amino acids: CASTQDTNTEAFF. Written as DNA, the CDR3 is TGCGCCAGCACTCAGGACACTAACACTGAAGCTTTCTTT.

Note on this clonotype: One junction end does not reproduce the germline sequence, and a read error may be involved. The DNA of the CDR3 is TGCACCAGCAGCCAGGACCCCGCAGTGAACACTGAAGCTTTCTTT. Its translation is CTSSQDPAVNTEAFF. The chain links TRBV5-1 to TRBJ1-1; D unclear. Germline values: CDR1 SGHRS, CDR2 YFSETQ. The CDR3 contains 15 residues.

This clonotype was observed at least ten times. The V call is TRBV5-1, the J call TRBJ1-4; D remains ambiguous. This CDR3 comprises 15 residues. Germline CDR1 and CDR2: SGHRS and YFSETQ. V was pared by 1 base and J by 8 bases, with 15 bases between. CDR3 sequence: CASSLQAGNEEKLFF. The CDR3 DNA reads TGCGCCAGCAGCTTGCAGGCGGGGAATGAGGAAAAACTGTTTTTT.

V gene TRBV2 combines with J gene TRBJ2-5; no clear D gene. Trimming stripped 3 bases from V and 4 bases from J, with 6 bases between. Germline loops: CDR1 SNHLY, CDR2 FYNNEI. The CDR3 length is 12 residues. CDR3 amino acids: CASSEQPETQYF. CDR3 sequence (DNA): TGTGCCAGCAGTGAGCAACCAGAGACCCAGTACTTC.

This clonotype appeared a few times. This CDR3 reads CASRVDRVSGNTIYF. CDR3 DNA: TGTGCCAGCAGGGTCGACAGGGTTTCTGGAAACACCATATATTTT. The V gene is TRBV6-1, the J gene TRBJ1-3; 7 bases match TRBD1. The CDR3 totals 15 residues. The ends lost 6 bases at V and 1 base at J; junction bases unmatched: 6. Germline V gives CDR1 MNHNS, CDR2 SASEGT.

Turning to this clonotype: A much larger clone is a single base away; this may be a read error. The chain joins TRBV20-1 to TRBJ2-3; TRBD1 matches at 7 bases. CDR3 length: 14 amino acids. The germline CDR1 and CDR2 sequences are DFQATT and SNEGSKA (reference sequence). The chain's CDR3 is CRVTGAEGTDTQYF. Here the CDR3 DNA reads TGCAGGGTCACAGGGGCGGAGGGCACAGATACGCAGTATTTT.

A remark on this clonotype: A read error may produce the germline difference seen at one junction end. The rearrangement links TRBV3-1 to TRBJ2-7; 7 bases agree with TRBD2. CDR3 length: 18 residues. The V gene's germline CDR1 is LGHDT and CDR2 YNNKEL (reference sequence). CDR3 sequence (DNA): TGTGCCAGCAGCCAAGACCTAGACCTAGCGGTGGGCTCCTACGAGCAGCACTTC. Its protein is CASSQDLDLAVGSYEQHF.

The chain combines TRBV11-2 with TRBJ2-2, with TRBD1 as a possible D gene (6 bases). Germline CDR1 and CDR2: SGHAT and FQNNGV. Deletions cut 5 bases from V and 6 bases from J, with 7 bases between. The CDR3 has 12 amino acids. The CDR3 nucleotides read TGTGCCAGCAGCCACAGGGCCGGGGAGCTGTTTTTT. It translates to CASSHRAGELFF.

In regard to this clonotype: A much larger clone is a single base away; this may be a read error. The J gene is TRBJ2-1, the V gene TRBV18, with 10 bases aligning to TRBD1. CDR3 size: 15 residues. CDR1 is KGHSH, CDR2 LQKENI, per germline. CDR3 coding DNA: TGTGTCAGCTCACCAGGGACAGGGGACTACAATGAGCAGTTCTTC. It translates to CVSSPGTGDYNEQFF.

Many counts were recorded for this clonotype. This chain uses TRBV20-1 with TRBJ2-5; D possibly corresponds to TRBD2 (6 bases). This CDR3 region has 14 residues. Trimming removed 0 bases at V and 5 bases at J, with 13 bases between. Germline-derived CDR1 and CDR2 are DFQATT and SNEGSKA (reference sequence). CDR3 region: CSARDLRRVETQYF. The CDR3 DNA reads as TGCAGTGCTAGAGATCTAAGGAGGGTTGAGACCCAGTACTTC.

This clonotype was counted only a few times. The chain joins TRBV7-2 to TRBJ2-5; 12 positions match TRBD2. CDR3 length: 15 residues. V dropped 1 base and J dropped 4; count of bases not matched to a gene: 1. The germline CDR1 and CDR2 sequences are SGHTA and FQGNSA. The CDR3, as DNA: TGTGCCAGCAGCTTAGAACTAGCGGGAGGAGAGACCCAGTACTTC. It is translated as CASSLELAGGETQYF.

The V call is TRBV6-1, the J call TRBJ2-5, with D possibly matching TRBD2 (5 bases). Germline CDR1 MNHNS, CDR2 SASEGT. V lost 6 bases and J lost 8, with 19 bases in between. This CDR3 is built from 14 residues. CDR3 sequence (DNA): TGTGCCAGCAGCCCGGGATTAATCAAGAGAACCCAGTACTTC. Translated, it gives CASSPGLIKRTQYF.

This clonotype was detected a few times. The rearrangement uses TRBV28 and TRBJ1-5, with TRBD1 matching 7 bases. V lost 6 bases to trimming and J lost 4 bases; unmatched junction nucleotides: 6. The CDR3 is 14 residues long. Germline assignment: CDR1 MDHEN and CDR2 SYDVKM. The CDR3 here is CASRPGTVNQPQHF. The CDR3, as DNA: TGTGCCAGCAGACCGGGGACAGTTAATCAGCCCCAGCATTTT.

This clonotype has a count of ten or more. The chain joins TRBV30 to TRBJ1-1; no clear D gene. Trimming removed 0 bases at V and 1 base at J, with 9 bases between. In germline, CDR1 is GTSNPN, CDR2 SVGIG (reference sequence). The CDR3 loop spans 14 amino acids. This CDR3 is CAWSVRRKNTEAFF. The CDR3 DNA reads TGTGCCTGGAGTGTAAGACGAAAGAACACTGAAGCTTTCTTT. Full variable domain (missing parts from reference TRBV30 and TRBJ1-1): SQTIHQWPATLVQPVGSPLSLECTVEGTSNPNLYWYRQAAGRGLQLLFYSVGIGQISSEVPQNLSASRPQDRQFILSSKKLLLSDSGFYLCAWSVRRKNTEAFFGQGTRLTVV.

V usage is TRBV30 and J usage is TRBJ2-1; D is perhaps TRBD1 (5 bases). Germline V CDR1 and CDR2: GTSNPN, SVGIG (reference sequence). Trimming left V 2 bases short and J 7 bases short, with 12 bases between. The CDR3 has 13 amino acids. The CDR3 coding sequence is TGTGCCTGGAGTCCGCCAGGGCGGAATGAGCAGTTCTTC. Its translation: CAWSPPGRNEQFF.

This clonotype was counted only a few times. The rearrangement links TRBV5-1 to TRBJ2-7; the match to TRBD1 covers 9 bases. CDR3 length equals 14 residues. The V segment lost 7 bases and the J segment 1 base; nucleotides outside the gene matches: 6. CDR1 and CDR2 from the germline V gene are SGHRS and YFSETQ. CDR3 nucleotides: TGCGCCAGCGGGTGGACAGGGGATTCCTACGAGCAGTACTTC. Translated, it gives CASGWTGDSYEQYF.

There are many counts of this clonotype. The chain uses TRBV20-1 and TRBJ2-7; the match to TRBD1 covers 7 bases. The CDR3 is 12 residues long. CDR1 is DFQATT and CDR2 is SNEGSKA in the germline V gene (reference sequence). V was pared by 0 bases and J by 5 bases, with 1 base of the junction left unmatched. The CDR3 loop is CSAREDRNEQYF. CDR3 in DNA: TGCAGTGCTAGAGAGGACAGGAACGAGCAGTACTTC.

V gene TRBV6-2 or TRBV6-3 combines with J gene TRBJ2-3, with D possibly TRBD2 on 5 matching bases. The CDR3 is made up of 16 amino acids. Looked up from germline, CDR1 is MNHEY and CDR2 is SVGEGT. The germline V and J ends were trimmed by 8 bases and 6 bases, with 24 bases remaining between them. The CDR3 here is CASLGLARVERDTQYF. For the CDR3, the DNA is TGTGCCAGCTTAGGCCTCGCCCGGGTTGAGCGGGATACGCAGTATTTT.

CDR3 sequence reads: CAWGGTGGANVLTF. The DNA for the CDR3 is TGTGCCTGGGGGGGGACAGGCGGGGCCAACGTCCTGACTTTC. The chain recombines TRBV30 with TRBJ2-6, with 8 nucleotides matching TRBD1. The CDR3 spans 14 residues. CDR1 is GTSNPN, CDR2 SVGIG, per germline (reference sequence). V was pared by 5 bases and J by 4 bases, with 4 bases of the junction left unmatched.